The 18 T cell receptor beta chains below were found in one sample sequenced in a study of blood T cell repertoires in COVID-19. This table comes from immunoSEQ multiplex PCR, and its TCRdb copy is limited to in-frame clones, with some not included. The data contain about 76,000 clones, about 87% of them seen just once; the ten biggest clones take up 5.8%. Material for sequencing was peripheral blood. The origin of the receptors is a man in his forties or fifties with active COVID-19.

The V call is TRBV27, the J call TRBJ2-6; tentative D call: TRBD1 (5 bases). CDR1 and CDR2 from the germline V gene are MNHEY and SMNVEV (reference sequence). Trimming left V 8 bases short and J 1 base short, with 21 bases between. The CDR3 is 18 residues long. The CDR3 sequence is CASGVKGRVPSGANVLTF. CDR3 DNA: TGTGCCAGCGGGGTCAAGGGCAGGGTTCCGTCTGGGGCCAACGTCCTGACTTTC.

CDR3 amino acids: CASSPTGNEGNTIYF. The CDR3 bases are TGTGCCAGCTCCCCGACAGGGAATGAAGGAAACACCATATATTTT. The V call is TRBV18, the J call TRBJ1-3, with 7 nucleotides matching TRBD1. This CDR3 comprises 15 residues. V lost 6 bases and J lost 4; bases outside the gene matches: 9. The germline CDR1 and CDR2 sequences are KGHSH and LQKENI.

V gene TRBV19 combines with J gene TRBJ2-3; weak D call: TRBD1 (7 bases). The germline V and J ends were trimmed by 9 bases and 4 bases, with 14 bases remaining between them. This CDR3 spans 13 amino acids. CDR1 and CDR2 (germline): LNHDA, SQIVND (reference sequence). CDR3 sequence reads: CASRGELADTQYF. As DNA, the CDR3 is TGTGCCAGCAGGGGGGAGTTGGCAGATACGCAGTATTTT.

CDR3 DNA: TGTGCCAGCAGCGTAAGCCCCACAGATACGCAGTATTTT. This sequence encodes CASSVSPTDTQYF. The chain carries TRBV9 and TRBJ2-3; no firm D call. Germline V gene sequence: CDR1 SGDLS, CDR2 YYNGEE. The CDR3 extends over 13 amino acids. The V end lost 1 base, the J end lost 2 bases, and 5 bases lay between the germline ends. Full variable domain (missing parts from reference TRBV9 and TRBJ2-3): DSGVTQTPKHLITATGQRVTLRCSPRSGDLSVYWYQQSLDQGLQFLIQYYNGEERAKGNILERFSAQQFPDLHSELNLSSLELGDSALYFCASSVSPTDTQYFGPGTRLTVL.

This chain connects TRBV6-4 to TRBJ2-1; weak D call: TRBD2 (6 bases). The CDR3 sequence is 14 residues long. Per germline, CDR1 MRHNA and CDR2 SNTAGT. The V end lost 3 bases, the J end lost 8 bases, and 14 bases lay between the germline ends. The DNA of the CDR3 is TGTGCCAGCAGTGAGGCCGGGACTCGATATGAGCAGTTCTTC. Residues: CASSEAGTRYEQFF.

The CDR3 DNA reads as TGTGCCAGCAGCTTCCCCAGGAGGGCCACCGGGGAGCTGTTTTTT. This gives the protein CASSFPRRATGELFF. The chain joins TRBV7-9 to TRBJ2-2; tentative D call: TRBD2 (6 bases). Trimming stripped 3 bases from V and 4 bases from J, with 12 bases between. The germline gives CDR1 SEHNR, CDR2 FQNEAQ (reference sequence). The CDR3 is made up of 15 amino acids. Variable domain in full (rest from reference TRBV7-9 and TRBJ2-2): DTGVSQNPRHKITKRGQNVTFRCDPISEHNRLYWYRQTLGQGPEFLTYFQNEAQLEKSRLLSDRFSAERPKGSFSTLEIQRTEQGDSAMYLCASSFPRRATGELFFGEGSRLTVL.

The CDR3 reads CAWSVLRLADDTQYF. In nucleotides, the CDR3 is TGTGCCTGGAGTGTACTGAGGCTAGCGGACGATACGCAGTATTTT. The genes are TRBV30 and TRBJ2-3; TRBD2 matches at 7 bases. Germline CDR1 is GTSNPN and CDR2 is SVGIG (reference sequence). This CDR3 is 15 amino acids long. Trimming cost V 0 bases and J 6 bases; bases outside gene matches: 9.

CDR3 in amino acids: CASSWGSAALGNEQFF. DNA for the CDR3: TGTGCCAGCAGTTGGGGCAGCGCAGCCCTCGGGAATGAGCAGTTCTTC. The genes are TRBV28 and TRBJ2-1, with D perhaps TRBD1 (5 bases). The germline gives CDR1 MDHEN, CDR2 SYDVKM. The CDR3 length is 16 residues. V shed 4 bases and J shed 7 bases, with 20 bases lying between them.

This clone was seen more than once but under ten times. This chain links TRBV18 with TRBJ2-3; D unclear. The germline V gene encodes CDR1 KGHSH and CDR2 LQKENI. The ends were cut back, 8 bases at V and 3 bases at J, with 18 bases in the middle. CDR3 length: 15 residues. In DNA, the CDR3 is TGTGCCAGCACGAGAGCCAACTATGGGACAGATACGCAGTATTTT. Protein: CASTRANYGTDTQYF.

This chain links TRBV7-2 with TRBJ2-6; D not resolved. The ends were cut back, 5 bases at V and 2 bases at J, with 10 bases in the middle. This CDR3 has 15 amino acids. CDR1 is SGHTA and CDR2 is FQGNSA in the germline V gene. CDR3: CASSASGAGANVLTF. CDR3 coding DNA: TGTGCCAGCAGCGCCTCGGGTGCTGGGGCCAACGTCCTGACTTTC.

This chain connects TRBV2 to TRBJ2-1; 8 bases line up with TRBD2. Germline V lookup: CDR1 SNHLY, CDR2 FYNNEI. J gave up 12 bases and V 8 bases, and 9 bases lay outside the gene matches. The CDR3 runs to 12 residues. Here the CDR3 reads CASLGAGGVQFF. CDR3 in DNA: TGTGCCAGCCTAGGCGCGGGAGGAGTGCAGTTCTTC.

The CDR3 loop is CSYRGGAEQFF. CDR3 bases: TGCAGCTACAGAGGAGGTGCTGAGCAGTTCTTC. This sequence joins TRBV29-1 and TRBJ2-1; a possible D gene is TRBD2 (5 bases). The ends were cut back, 8 bases at V and 9 bases at J, with 14 bases in the middle. The length of the CDR3 is 11 residues. Germline CDR1 and CDR2: SQVTM and ANQGSEA.

V gene TRBV5-1 combines with J gene TRBJ1-1; the match to TRBD1 covers 10 bases. V dropped 6 bases and J dropped 3; count of bases not matched to a gene: 11. This CDR3 spans 16 amino acids. Germline lookup yields CDR1 SGHRS and CDR2 YFSETQ. CDR3 sequence (DNA): TGCGCCAGCAAGGTCGGGACAGGGGATAGGGACACTGAAGCTTTCTTT. This sequence encodes CASKVGTGDRDTEAFF.

This clone appeared a few times. This chain links TRBV28 with TRBJ1-5; TRBD1 might be the D (6 bases). Between the trimmed V and J ends, which lost 10 bases and 6 bases, there was a span of 19 bases. This CDR3 is 14 amino acids long. The germline V gene has CDR1 MDHEN and CDR2 SYDVKM. Here the CDR3 DNA reads TGTGCCACCAACCCCCCGGGACAATTTCAGCCCCAGCATTTT. It codes for CATNPPGQFQPQHF.

The V gene is TRBV19, the J gene TRBJ1-5; tentative D call: TRBD1 (6 bases). V dropped 7 bases and J dropped 7 bases, with 14 bases sitting between them. The CDR3 sequence is 13 residues long. Germline values: CDR1 LNHDA, CDR2 SQIVND (reference sequence). CDR3 residues: CASTPLGGQPQHF. The CDR3 DNA is TGTGCCAGTACCCCATTAGGGGGACAGCCCCAGCATTTT. Full variable domain (outside the CDR3, taken from reference TRBV19 and TRBJ1-5): DGGITQSPKYLFRKEGQNVTLSCEQNLNHDAMYWYRQDPGQGLRLIYYSQIVNDFQKGDIAEGYSVSREKKESFPLTVTSAQKNPTAFYLCASTPLGGQPQHFGDGTRLSIL.

The chain has TRBV20-1 and TRBJ2-7; D gene uncertain. Germline CDR1 is DFQATT and CDR2 is SNEGSKA (reference sequence). V gave up 5 bases and J gave up 7 bases, with 12 bases separating them. The CDR3 has 11 amino acids. The CDR3 sequence is CSASPHLEQYF. For the CDR3, the DNA is TGCAGTGCTTCTCCCCACCTAGAGCAGTACTTC.

The V gene is TRBV6-2 or TRBV6-3, the J gene TRBJ2-2; TRBD2 matches 12 bases. From germline, CDR1 is MNHEY and CDR2 SVGEGT. This CDR3 contains 15 residues. J gave up 11 bases and V 2 bases, and 6 bases lay outside the gene matches. CDR3 amino acids: CASSYGLAGKLELFF. As DNA, the CDR3 is TGTGCCAGCAGTTACGGACTAGCGGGGAAGTTAGAGCTGTTTTTT.

This clone was detected only once. V and J are TRBV19 and TRBJ1-6; possible D gene TRBD1, 5 bases. V dropped 2 bases and J dropped 0 bases, with 14 bases sitting between them. CDR1 is LNHDA and CDR2 is SQIVND in the germline V gene (reference sequence). This CDR3 region has 18 residues. Here the CDR3 DNA reads TGTGCCAGTAGTATAACCGGGGGACGGAGCTCCTATAATTCACCCCTCCACTTT. The encoded protein is CASSITGGRSSYNSPLHF.